This TCR beta chain was captured in a study of cytomegalovirus exposure and HLA in healthy donors. General study results and limits: In a later analysis, TCR beta V- and J-gene trimming showed a link to a missense DCLRE1C variant. The Asian-associated ancestry cluster reportedly had fewer N-insertions than the approximately 700-donor mean in a later analysis. The study carried out a later analysis of TCR beta sequences. It associated some 17,000 of them with specific HLA alleles at a false discovery rate of 0.05.

As concerns this clone: Its antigen is as yet unknown.

60 Vbeta and 13 Jbeta primers were used in PCR. Only in-frame clones appear in the TCRdb table, and some are missing; sequencing was by immunoSEQ multiplex PCR. The sample has some 150,000 clones, approximately 77% seen once. The sequencing sample was made of PBMCs. The sequence came from a woman in her forties in good health and CMV-seronegative.

CDR3 bases: TGTGCCAGTAGTATAAGGGGAAGGGCTAGCGGGGGAAGGACAGATACGCAGTATTTT. Its translation is CASSIRGRASGGRTDTQYF. This rearrangement joins TRBV19 to TRBJ2-3, with 10 bases fitting TRBD2. CDR1 and CDR2 (germline): LNHDA, SQIVND (reference sequence). After removal of 2 bases from V and 3 bases from J, the junction contained 14 bases not matched to a gene. The CDR3 is 19 residues long. The full variable domain, rest sourced from reference TRBV19 and TRBJ2-3, is DGGITQSPKYLFRKEGQNVTLSCEQNLNHDAMYWYRQDPGQGLRLIYYSQIVNDFQKGDIAEGYSVSREKKESFPLTVTSAQKNPTAFYLCASSIRGRASGGRTDTQYFGPGTRLTVL.